Detailed here is one T cell receptor (beta chain). In TCRdb, the RT-PCR reads were re-called with MiXCR into one record per CDR3 protein. The sample carries almost 700,000 distinct CDR3 sequences, approximately 15% recorded once. CDR3 size: 15 residues. The V end was cut by 1 base, the J end by 4 bases, with 14 bases between. What was sequenced was memory CD4+ T cells from blood. The chain recombines TRBV12-3 or TRBV12-4 with TRBJ2-7; D not certain. The origin of this receptor is a female donor in good health, serving as a healthy control. CDR3 sequence: CASSLGWSGSYEQYF. In DNA form, the CDR3 reads TGTGCCAGCAGTTTAGGTTGGTCTGGTTCTTACGAGCAGTACTTC.